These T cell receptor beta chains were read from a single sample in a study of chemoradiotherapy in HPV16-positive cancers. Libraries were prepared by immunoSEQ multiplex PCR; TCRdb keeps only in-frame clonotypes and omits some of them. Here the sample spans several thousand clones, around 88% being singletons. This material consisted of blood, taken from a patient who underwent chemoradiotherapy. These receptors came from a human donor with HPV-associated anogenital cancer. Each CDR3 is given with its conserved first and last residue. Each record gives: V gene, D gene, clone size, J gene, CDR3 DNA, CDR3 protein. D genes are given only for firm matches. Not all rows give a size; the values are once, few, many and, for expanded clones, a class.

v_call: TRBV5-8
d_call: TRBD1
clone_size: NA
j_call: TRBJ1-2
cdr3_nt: TGTGCCAGCAGCGCCCGGGACAGACAGGAAGGCTACACCTTC
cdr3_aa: CASSARDRQEGYTF

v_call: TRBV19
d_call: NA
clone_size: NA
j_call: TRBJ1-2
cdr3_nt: TGTGCCAGTAGCGACTCTAACTATGGCTACACCTTC
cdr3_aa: CASSDSNYGYTF

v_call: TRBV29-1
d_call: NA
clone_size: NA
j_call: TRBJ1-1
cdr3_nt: TGCAGCGTTCGGGGCAGTGGGAGGTTTACTGAAGCTTTCTTT
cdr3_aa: CSVRGSGRFTEAFF

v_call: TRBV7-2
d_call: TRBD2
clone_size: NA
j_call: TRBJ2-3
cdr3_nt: TGTGCCAGCAGCCTAGATGGCGGGGGGACAGATACGCAGTATTTT
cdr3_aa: CASSLDGGGTDTQYF

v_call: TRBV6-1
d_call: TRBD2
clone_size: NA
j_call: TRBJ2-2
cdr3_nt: TGTGCCACGCGAACTAGCGGGGGCTACACCGGGGAGCTGTTTTTT
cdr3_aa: CATRTSGGYTGELFF

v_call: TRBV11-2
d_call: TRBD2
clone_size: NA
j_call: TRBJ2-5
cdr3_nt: TGTGCCAGCAGGGACTGGGGGCGGGGGGGCCCTTGGGAGACCCAGTACTTC
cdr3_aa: CASRDWGRGGPWETQYF

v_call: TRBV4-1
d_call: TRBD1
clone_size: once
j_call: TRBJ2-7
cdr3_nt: TGCGCCAGCAGCCAAGTAACAGGGGGGCTTTACGAGCAGTACTTC
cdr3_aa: CASSQVTGGLYEQYF

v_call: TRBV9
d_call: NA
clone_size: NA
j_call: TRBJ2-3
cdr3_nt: TGTGCCAGCAGCGTTCGTCCTACCCACACAGATACGCAGTATTTT
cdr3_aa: CASSVRPTHTDTQYF

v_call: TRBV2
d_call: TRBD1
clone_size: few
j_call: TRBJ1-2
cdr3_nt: TGTGCCAGCAGTCCCCTTGACAGGGGAGGAGGCTACACCTTC
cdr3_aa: CASSPLDRGGGYTF

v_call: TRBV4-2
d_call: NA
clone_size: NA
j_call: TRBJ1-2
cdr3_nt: TGTGCCAGCAGCCAAGCTACAGGAGGGGGTAACTATGGCTACACCTTC
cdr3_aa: CASSQATGGGNYGYTF

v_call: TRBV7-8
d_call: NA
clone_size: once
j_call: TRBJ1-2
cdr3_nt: TGTGCCAGCAGCTTAGCGACAGGTGCCTCCTATGGCTACACCTTC
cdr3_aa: CASSLATGASYGYTF

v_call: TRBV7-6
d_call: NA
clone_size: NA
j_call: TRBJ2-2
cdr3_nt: TGTGCCAGCAGCTTAGTGCCCGCGAACACCGGGGAGCTGTTTTTT
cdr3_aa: CASSLVPANTGELFF

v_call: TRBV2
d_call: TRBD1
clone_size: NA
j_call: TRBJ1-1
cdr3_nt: TGTGCCACATCGACAGGGGGCTTGAACACTGAAGCTTTCTTT
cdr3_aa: CATSTGGLNTEAFF

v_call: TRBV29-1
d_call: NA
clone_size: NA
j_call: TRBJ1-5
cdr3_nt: TGCAGCGTAGGGGTTAGCAATCAGCCTCAGCATTTT
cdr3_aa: CSVGVSNQPQHF

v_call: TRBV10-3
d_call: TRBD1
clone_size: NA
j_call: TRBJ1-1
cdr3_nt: TGTGCCATCAAAAATGACAGGGACACTGAAGCTTTCTTT
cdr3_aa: CAIKNDRDTEAFF

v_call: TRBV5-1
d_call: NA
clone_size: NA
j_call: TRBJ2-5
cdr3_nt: TGCGCCAGCAGCTTGGCAGGGAAAGAGACCCAGTACTTC
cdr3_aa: CASSLAGKETQYF

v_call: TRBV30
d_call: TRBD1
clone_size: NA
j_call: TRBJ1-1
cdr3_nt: TGTGCCTGGAGTAAGGGGGCGCAGGACACTGAAGCTTTCTTT
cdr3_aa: CAWSKGAQDTEAFF

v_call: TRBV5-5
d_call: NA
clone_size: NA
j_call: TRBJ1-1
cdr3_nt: TGTGCCAGCAGGGGGATAGGCACTGAAGCTTTCTTT
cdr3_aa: CASRGIGTEAFF

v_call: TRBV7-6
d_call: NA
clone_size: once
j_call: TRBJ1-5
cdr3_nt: TGTGCCAGCAGCTTAGGGTTCGGTCAGCCCCAGCATTTT
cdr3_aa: CASSLGFGQPQHF

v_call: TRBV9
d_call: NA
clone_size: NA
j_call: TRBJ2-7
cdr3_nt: TGTGCCAGCAGCCCCGGTTCTGGAGTCTACGAGCAGTACTTC
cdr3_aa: CASSPGSGVYEQYF

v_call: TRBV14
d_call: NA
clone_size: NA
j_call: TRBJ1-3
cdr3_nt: TGTGCCAGCAGCCAATCAGGAAACACCATATATTTT
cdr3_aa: CASSQSGNTIYF

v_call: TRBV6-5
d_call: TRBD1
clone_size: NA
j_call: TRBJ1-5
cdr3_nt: TGTGCCAGCAGTTACGGACAGGGTCTTGGCCAGCCCCAGCATTTT
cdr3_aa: CASSYGQGLGQPQHF